This TCR beta chain was identified during a study of T cells in women clearing cervical HPV infection. Across the study: HLA type stays a possible confounder, typing being limited.

Trimming shortened V by 0 bases and J by 0 bases, and 11 bases separated the two germline ends. This CDR3 contains 16 residues. Germline V gene data show CDR1 as GTSNPN and CDR2 as SVGIG (reference sequence). Profiled with immunoSEQ multiplex PCR; TCRdb holds only in-frame clones, not every one. The sample data list approximately 25,000 clones. About this clone itself: The read ends 3 residues early relative to the CDR3; the germline J gene fills the gap.

All donors had a single incident cervical HPV16 infection, not prevalent. J is TRBJ2-2 and V is TRBV30; weak D call: TRBD1 (6 bases). Sequencing used blood buffy coat. This clonotype originated in a woman between 18 and 70 years old with a cervical HPV16 infection that either progressed to CIN3+ or cleared (not recorded which). The CDR3 loop reads CAWSVPRGANTGELFF. Incomplete CDR3 DNA: TGTGCCTGGAGTGTACCCAGGGGCGCGAACACCGGGGAG.